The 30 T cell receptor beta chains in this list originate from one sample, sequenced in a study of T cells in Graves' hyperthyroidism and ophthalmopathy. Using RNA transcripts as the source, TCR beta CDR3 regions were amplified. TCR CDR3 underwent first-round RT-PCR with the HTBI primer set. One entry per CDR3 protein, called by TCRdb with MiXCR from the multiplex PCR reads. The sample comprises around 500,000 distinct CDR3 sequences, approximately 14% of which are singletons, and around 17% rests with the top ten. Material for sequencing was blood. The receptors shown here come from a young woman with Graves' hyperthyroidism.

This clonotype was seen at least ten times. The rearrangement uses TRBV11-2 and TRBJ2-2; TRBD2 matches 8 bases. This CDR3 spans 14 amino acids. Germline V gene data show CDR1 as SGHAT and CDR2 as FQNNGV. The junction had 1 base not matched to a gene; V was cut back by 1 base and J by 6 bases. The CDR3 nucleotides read TGTGCCAGCAGCTTAGGGGGACTAGCCGGGGAGCTGTTTTTT. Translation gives CASSLGGLAGELFF.

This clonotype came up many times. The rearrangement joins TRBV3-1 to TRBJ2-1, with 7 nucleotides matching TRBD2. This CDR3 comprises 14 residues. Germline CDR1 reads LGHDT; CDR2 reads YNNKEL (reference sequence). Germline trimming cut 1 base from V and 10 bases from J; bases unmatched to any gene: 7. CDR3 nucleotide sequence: TGTGCCAGCAGCCAAGCGCCAGGAGCGGGAGAGCAGTTCTTC. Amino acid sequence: CASSQAPGAGEQFF.

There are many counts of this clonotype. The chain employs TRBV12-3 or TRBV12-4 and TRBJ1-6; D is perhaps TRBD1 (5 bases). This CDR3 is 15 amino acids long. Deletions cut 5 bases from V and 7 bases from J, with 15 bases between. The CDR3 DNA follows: TGTGCCAGCAGTCCGGGGACGGACCGGAATTCACCCCTCCACTTT. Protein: CASSPGTDRNSPLHF.

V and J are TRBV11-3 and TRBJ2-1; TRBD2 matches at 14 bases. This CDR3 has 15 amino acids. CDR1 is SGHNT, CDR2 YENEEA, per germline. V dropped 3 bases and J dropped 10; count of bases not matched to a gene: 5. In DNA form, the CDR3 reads TGTGCCAGCAGCTTGGGACTAGCGGGAGAAGGGGAGCAGTTCTTC. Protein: CASSLGLAGEGEQFF.

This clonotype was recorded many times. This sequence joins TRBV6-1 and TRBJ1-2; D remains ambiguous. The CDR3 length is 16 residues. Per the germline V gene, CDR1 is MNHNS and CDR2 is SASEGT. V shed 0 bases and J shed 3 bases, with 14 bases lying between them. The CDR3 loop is CASSEARWTVDYGYTF. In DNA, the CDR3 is TGTGCCAGCAGTGAAGCGAGGTGGACGGTTGACTATGGCTACACCTTC.

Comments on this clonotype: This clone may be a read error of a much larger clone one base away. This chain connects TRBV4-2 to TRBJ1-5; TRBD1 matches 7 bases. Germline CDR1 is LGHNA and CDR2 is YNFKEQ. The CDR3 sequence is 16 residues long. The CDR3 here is CASSQGGQFSNRPQHF. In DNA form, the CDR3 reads TGTGCCAGCAGCCAAGGGGGACAGTTCAGCAATCGGCCCCAGCATTTT.

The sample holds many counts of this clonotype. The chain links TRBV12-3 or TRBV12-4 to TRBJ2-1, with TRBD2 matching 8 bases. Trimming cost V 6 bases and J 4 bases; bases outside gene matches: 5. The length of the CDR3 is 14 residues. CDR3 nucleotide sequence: TGTGCCAGCAGGCGGGAGGATTGGTACAATGAGCAGTTCTTC. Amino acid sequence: CASRREDWYNEQFF.

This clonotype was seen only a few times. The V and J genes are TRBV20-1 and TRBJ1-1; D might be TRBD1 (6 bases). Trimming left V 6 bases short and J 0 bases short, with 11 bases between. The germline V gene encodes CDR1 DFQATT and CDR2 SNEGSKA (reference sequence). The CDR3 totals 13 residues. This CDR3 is CSAVQGLNTEAFF. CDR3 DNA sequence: TGCAGTGCAGTACAGGGCTTGAACACTGAAGCTTTCTTT.

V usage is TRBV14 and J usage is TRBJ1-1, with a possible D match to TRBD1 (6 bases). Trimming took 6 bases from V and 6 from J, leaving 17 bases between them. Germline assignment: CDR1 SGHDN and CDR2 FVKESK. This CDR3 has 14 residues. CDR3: CASRQQGRGAEAFF. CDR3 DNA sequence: TGTGCCAGCAGGCAGCAGGGGCGGGGGGCTGAAGCTTTCTTT.

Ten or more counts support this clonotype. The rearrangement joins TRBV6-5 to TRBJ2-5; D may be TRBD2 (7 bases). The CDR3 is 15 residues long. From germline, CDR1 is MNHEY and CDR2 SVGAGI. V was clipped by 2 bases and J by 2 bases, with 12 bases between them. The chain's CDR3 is CASSYGGGTQETQYF. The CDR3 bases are TGTGCCAGCAGTTACGGGGGGGGGACACAAGAGACCCAGTACTTC.

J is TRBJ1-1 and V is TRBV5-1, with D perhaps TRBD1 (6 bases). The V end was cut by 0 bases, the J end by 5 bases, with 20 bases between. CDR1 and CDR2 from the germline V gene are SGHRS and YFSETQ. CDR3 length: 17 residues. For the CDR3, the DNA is TGCGCCAGCAGCTTGGCTTCCGCTACAGGGAGGGGTACTGAAGCTTTCTTT. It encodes CASSLASATGRGTEAFF.

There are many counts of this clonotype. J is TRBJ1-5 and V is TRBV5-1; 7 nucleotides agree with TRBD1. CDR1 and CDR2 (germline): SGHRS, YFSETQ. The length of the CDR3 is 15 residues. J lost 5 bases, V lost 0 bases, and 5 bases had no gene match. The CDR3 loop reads CASSLGVGGDQPQHF. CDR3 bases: TGCGCCAGCAGCTTGGGAGTAGGGGGCGATCAGCCCCAGCATTTT.

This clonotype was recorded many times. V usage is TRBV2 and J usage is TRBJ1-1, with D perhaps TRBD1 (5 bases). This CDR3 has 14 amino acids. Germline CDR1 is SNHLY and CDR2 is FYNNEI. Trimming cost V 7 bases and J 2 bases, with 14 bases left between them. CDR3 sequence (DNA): TGTGCCAGCAACGCAGAGACAGCTAACACTGAAGCTTTCTTT. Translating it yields CASNAETANTEAFF. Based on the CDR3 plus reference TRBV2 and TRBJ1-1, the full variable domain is EPEVTQTPSHQVTQMGQEVILRCVPISNHLYFYWYRQILGQKVEFLVSFYNNEISEKSEIFDDQFSVERPDGSNFTLKIRSTKLEDSAMYFCASNAETANTEAFFGQGTRLTVV.

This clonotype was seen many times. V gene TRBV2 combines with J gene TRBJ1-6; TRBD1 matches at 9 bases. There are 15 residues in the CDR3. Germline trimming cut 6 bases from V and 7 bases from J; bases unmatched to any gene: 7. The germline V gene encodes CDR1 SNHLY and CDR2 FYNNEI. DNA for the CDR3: TGTGCCAGCAGCCTGGGACAGGGAACAAATTCACCCCTCCACTTT. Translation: CASSLGQGTNSPLHF.

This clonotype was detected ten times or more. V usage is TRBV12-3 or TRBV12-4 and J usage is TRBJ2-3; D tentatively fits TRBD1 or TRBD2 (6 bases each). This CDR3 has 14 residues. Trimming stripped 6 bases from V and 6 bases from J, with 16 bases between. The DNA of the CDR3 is TGTGCCAGCAGGAGGGGGGCAGGGCATGATACGCAGTATTTT. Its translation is CASRRGAGHDTQYF.

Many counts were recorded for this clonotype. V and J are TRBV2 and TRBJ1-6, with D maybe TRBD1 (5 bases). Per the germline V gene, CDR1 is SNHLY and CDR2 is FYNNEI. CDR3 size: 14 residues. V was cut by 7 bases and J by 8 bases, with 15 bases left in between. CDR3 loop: CASKRQGVDSPLHF. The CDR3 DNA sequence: TGTGCCAGCAAACGGCAGGGTGTGGATTCACCCCTCCACTTT.

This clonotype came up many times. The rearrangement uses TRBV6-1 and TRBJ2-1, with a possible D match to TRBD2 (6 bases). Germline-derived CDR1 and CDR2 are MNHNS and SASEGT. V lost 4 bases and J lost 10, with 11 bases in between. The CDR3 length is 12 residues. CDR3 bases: TGTGCCAGCAGTGCGGATGCGGGGGAGCAGTTCTTC. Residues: CASSADAGEQFF.

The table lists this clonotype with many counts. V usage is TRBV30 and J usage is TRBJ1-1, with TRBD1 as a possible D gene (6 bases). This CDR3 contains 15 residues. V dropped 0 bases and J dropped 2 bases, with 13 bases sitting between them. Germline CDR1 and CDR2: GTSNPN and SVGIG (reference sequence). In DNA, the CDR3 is TGTGCCTGGAGTGTAGACCCCGGGGGCAACACTGAAGCTTTCTTT. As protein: CAWSVDPGGNTEAFF.

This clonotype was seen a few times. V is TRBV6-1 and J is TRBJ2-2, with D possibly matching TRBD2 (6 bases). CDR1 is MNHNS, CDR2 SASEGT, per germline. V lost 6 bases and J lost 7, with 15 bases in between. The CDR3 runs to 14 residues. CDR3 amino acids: CASSPAAGSGELFF. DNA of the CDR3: TGTGCCAGCAGCCCCGCCGCGGGAAGCGGGGAGCTGTTTTTT.

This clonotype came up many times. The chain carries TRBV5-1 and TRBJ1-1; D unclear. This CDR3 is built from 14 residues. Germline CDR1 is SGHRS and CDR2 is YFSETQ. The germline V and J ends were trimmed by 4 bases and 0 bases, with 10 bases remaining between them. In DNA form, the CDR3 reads TGCGCCAGCAGCGGCGCCGGATTGAACACTGAAGCTTTCTTT. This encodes CASSGAGLNTEAFF.

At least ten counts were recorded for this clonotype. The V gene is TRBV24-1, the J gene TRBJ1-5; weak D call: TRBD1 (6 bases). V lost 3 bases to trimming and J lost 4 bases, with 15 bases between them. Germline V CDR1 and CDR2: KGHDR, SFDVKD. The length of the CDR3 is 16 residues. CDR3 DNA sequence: TGTGCCACCAGTGATCCTCGGGACACCTCGAATCAGCCCCAGCATTTT. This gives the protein CATSDPRDTSNQPQHF.

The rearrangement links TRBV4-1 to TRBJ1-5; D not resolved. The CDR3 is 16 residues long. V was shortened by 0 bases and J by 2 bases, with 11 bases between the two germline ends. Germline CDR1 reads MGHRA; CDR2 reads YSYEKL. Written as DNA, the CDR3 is TGCGCCAGCAGCCAAGATTCCTCCTACGGCAATCAGCCCCAGCATTTT. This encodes CASSQDSSYGNQPQHF.

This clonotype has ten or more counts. The CDR3 DNA reads as TGTGCCTGGAGTGCCGGGACTTACAACACCGGGGAGCTGTTTTTT. This encodes CAWSAGTYNTGELFF. The chain uses TRBV30 and TRBJ2-2; tentatively, D is TRBD2 (6 bases). The CDR3 is 15 amino acids. Germline V CDR1 and CDR2: GTSNPN, SVGIG (reference sequence). Trimming cost V 1 base and J 2 bases, with 11 bases left between them.

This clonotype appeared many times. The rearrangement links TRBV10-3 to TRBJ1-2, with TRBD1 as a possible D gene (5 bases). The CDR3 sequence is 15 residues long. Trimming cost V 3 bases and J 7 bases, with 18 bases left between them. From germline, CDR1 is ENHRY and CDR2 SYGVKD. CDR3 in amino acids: CAISDGQGPMAGYTF. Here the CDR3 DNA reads TGTGCCATCAGTGACGGGCAGGGACCTATGGCTGGCTACACCTTC.

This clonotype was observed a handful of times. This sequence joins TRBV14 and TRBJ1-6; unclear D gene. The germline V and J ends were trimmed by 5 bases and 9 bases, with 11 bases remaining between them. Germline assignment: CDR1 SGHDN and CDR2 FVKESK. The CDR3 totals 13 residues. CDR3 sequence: CASSSGAFSPLHF. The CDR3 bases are TGTGCCAGCAGCAGTGGCGCCTTTTCACCCCTCCACTTT.

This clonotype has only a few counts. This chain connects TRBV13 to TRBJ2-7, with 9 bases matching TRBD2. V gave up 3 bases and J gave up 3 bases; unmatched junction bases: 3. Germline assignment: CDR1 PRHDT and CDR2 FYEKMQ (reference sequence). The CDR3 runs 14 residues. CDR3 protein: CASSLRGGYYEQYF. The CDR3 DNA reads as TGTGCCAGCAGCTTGCGGGGGGGATACTACGAGCAGTACTTC.

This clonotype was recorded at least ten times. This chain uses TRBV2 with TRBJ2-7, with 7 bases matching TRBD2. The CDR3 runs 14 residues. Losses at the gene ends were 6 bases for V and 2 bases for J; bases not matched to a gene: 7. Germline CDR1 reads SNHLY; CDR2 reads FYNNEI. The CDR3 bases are TGTGCCAGCAGGTCTAGCGGAAGCCCCTACGAGCAGTACGTC. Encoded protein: CASRSSGSPYEQYV.

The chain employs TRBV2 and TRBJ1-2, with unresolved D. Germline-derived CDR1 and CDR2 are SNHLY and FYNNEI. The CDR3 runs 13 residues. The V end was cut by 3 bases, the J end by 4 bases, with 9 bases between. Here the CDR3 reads CASSDGSLYGYTF. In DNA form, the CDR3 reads TGTGCCAGCAGTGATGGTAGCCTCTATGGCTACACCTTC.

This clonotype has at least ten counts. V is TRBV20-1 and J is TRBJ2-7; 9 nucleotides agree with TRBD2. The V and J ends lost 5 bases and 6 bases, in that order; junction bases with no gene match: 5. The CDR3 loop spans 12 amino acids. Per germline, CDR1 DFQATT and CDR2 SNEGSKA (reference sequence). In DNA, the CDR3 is TGCAGTGCTCACGGGACTAGCACCGAGCAGTACTTC. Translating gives CSAHGTSTEQYF.

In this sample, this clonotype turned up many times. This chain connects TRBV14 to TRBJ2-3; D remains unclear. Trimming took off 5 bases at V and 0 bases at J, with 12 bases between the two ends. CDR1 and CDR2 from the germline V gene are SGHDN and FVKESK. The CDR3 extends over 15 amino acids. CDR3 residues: CASSFLTRSTDTQYF. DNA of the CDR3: TGTGCCAGCAGCTTTCTGACACGGAGCACAGATACGCAGTATTTT.